This TCR beta chain is from a study of beta chain features in type 1 diabetes. Broader study findings: A moderate, significant TCRB CDR3 shortening appeared in type 1 diabetes across four CD4+ subsets.

A remark on this clone: Its antigen is unidentified.

Since all of the isolated RNA was reverse transcribed, expressed TCRB transcripts were what got sequenced. The method was immunoSEQ multiplex PCR; TCRdb's version includes in-frame clones alone and lacks a portion of them. Among 500,000 to 700,000 clones listed, roughly 16% were seen once. V was pared by 5 bases and J by 4 bases, with 8 bases between. Germline CDR1 is SEHNR and CDR2 is FQNEAQ (reference sequence). This CDR3 spans 13 amino acids. The TCR originated in a man younger than 35 in good health. The material sequenced was naive CD4+ T cells from blood. The chain employs TRBV7-9 and TRBJ2-2; D uncertain. The CDR3 region is CASSVGFTGELFF. Here the CDR3 DNA reads TGTGCCAGCAGCGTGGGTTTCACCGGGGAGCTGTTTTTT.